The rows below give T cell receptor beta chains drawn from one sample of a study of T-cell reconstitution after alpha-beta-depleted transplantation in children. TCRdb processed the PCR reads anew with MiXCR; each CDR3 protein has one entry. Of 200,000 to 250,000 distinct CDR3 sequences in the sample, under 13% were seen once. Sequenced here: PBMCs, sampled before TCRalphabeta/CD19-depleted stem cell transplant. These TCRs come from a child under two years old with acute myeloid leukemia, due to receive a stem cell transplant. The CDR3 runs from the conserved cysteine through the conserved F or W. A D gene is named only where the DNA matches it firmly. The listing skips clone size in some rows; elsewhere it reads once, few, many or a size class.

d_call: TRBD2; clone_size: -; v_call: TRBV11-2; j_call: TRBJ2-1; cdr3_aa: CASSEGLVVREQFF; cdr3_nt: TGTGCCAGCAGCGAGGGACTAGTAGTCCGAGAGCAGTTCTTC
d_call: TRBD2; clone_size: many; v_call: TRBV7-6; j_call: TRBJ2-5; cdr3_aa: CASSLTLAGLKETQYF; cdr3_nt: TGTGCCAGCAGCCTGACTCTAGCGGGGCTTAAAGAGACCCAGTACTTC
d_call: TRBD2; clone_size: many; v_call: TRBV7-2; j_call: TRBJ2-5; cdr3_aa: CASSLVGTSGQETQYF; cdr3_nt: TGTGCCAGCAGCTTAGTAGGGACTAGCGGCCAAGAGACCCAGTACTTC
d_call: -; clone_size: many; v_call: TRBV28; j_call: TRBJ1-2; cdr3_aa: CASSSPAGSEYGYTF; cdr3_nt: TGTGCCAGCAGTTCCCCGGCGGGTTCAGAATATGGCTACACCTTC
d_call: TRBD1; clone_size: many; v_call: TRBV24-1; j_call: TRBJ2-3; cdr3_aa: CATSDLRTGADTQYF; cdr3_nt: TGTGCCACCAGTGATTTGCGGACAGGCGCAGATACGCAGTATTTT
d_call: -; clone_size: many; v_call: TRBV29-1; j_call: TRBJ2-5; cdr3_aa: CSVRNQETQYF; cdr3_nt: TGCAGCGTCAGGAACCAAGAGACCCAGTACTTC
d_call: -; clone_size: many; v_call: TRBV29-1; j_call: TRBJ1-3; cdr3_aa: CSVEMRVSGNTIYF; cdr3_nt: TGCAGCGTTGAAATGAGGGTCTCTGGAAACACCATATATTTT
d_call: -; clone_size: many; v_call: TRBV28; j_call: TRBJ2-6; cdr3_aa: CASSLFFGVGANVLTF; cdr3_nt: TGTGCCAGCAGTTTATTTTTCGGGGTGGGGGCCAACGTCCTGACTTTC
d_call: -; clone_size: many; v_call: TRBV6-1; j_call: TRBJ1-4; cdr3_aa: CASRGLPIGTVNEKLFF; cdr3_nt: TGTGCCAGCAGGGGGCTCCCCATCGGGACGGTGAATGAAAAACTGTTTTTT
d_call: TRBD1; clone_size: -; v_call: TRBV12-3/TRBV12-4; j_call: TRBJ2-1; cdr3_aa: CASSTGQGAFNEQFF; cdr3_nt: TGTGCCAGCAGCACCGGACAGGGGGCTTTCAACGAGCAGTTCTTC
d_call: TRBD2; clone_size: many; v_call: TRBV12-3/TRBV12-4; j_call: TRBJ2-3; cdr3_aa: CASSLSGRDTDTQYF; cdr3_nt: TGTGCCAGCAGTTTAAGCGGGAGGGACACAGATACGCAGTATTTT
d_call: -; clone_size: few; v_call: TRBV14; j_call: TRBJ1-5; cdr3_aa: CASSAHSNQPQHF; cdr3_nt: TGTGCCAGCAGCGCCCATAGCAATCAGCCCCAGCATTTT
d_call: TRBD1; clone_size: many; v_call: TRBV5-5; j_call: TRBJ1-1; cdr3_aa: CASNSRGTATEAFF; cdr3_nt: TGTGCCAGCAACTCCAGGGGGACGGCCACTGAAGCTTTCTTT
d_call: TRBD2; clone_size: -; v_call: TRBV7-9; j_call: TRBJ2-3; cdr3_aa: CASSPGTSGDTQYF; cdr3_nt: TGTGCCAGCAGCCCTGGGACTAGCGGGGACACGCAGTATTTT
d_call: -; clone_size: many; v_call: TRBV20-1; j_call: TRBJ1-2; cdr3_aa: CSARDDGGHWGYTF; cdr3_nt: TGCAGTGCTAGAGACGACGGAGGACATTGGGGCTACACCTTC
d_call: -; clone_size: many; v_call: TRBV3-1; j_call: TRBJ1-3; cdr3_aa: CASSQVYSRSGNTIYF; cdr3_nt: TGTGCCAGCAGCCAAGTCTACTCCCGCTCTGGAAACACCATATATTTT
d_call: -; clone_size: few; v_call: TRBV5-4; j_call: TRBJ1-2; cdr3_aa: CASSLGGQGTSYGYTF; cdr3_nt: TGTGCCAGCAGCTTGGGGGGTCAGGGTACTTCCTATGGCTACACCTTC
d_call: -; clone_size: -; v_call: TRBV7-2; j_call: TRBJ1-2; cdr3_aa: CASSLDHLITF; cdr3_nt: TGTGCCAGCAGCTTAGACCATCTTATCACCTTC
d_call: TRBD1; clone_size: many; v_call: TRBV7-2; j_call: TRBJ1-1; cdr3_aa: CASSFQGADTEAFF; cdr3_nt: TGTGCCAGCAGCTTTCAGGGGGCGGACACTGAAGCTTTCTTT
d_call: TRBD1; clone_size: many; v_call: TRBV5-1; j_call: TRBJ1-6; cdr3_aa: CASSLAGGSYNSPLHF; cdr3_nt: TGCGCCAGCAGCTTGGCAGGGGGCTCCTATAATTCACCCCTCCACTTT
d_call: TRBD2; clone_size: many; v_call: TRBV5-4; j_call: TRBJ2-3; cdr3_aa: CASSRGLAATDTQYF; cdr3_nt: TGTGCCAGCAGCAGGGGACTAGCGGCGACAGATACGCAGTATTTT
d_call: TRBD1; clone_size: many; v_call: TRBV5-1; j_call: TRBJ1-4; cdr3_aa: CASSLGTGTTNEKLFF; cdr3_nt: TGCGCCAGCAGCTTGGGGACAGGGACAACTAATGAAAAACTGTTTTTT
d_call: TRBD1; clone_size: -; v_call: TRBV5-1; j_call: TRBJ1-6; cdr3_aa: CASSLEGTGRSPLHF; cdr3_nt: TGCGCCAGCAGCTTGGAAGGGACAGGCAGGTCACCCCTCCACTTT
d_call: TRBD1; clone_size: many; v_call: TRBV29-1; j_call: TRBJ1-2; cdr3_aa: CSVGGQDYGYTF; cdr3_nt: TGCAGCGTTGGAGGACAGGATTATGGCTACACCTTC
d_call: -; clone_size: many; v_call: TRBV21-1; j_call: TRBJ2-5; cdr3_aa: CASSKEGTGEETQYF; cdr3_nt: TGTGCCAGCAGCAAAGAGGGGACAGGGGAAGAGACCCAGTACTTC
d_call: -; clone_size: few; v_call: TRBV20-1; j_call: TRBJ2-5; cdr3_aa: CSAVVPGLQETQYF; cdr3_nt: TGCAGTGCTGTTGTGCCGGGTCTCCAAGAGACCCAGTACTTC
d_call: -; clone_size: many; v_call: TRBV11-2; j_call: TRBJ1-1; cdr3_aa: CASSLHINTEAFF; cdr3_nt: TGTGCCAGCAGCTTACATATAAACACTGAAGCTTTCTTT
d_call: -; clone_size: many; v_call: TRBV12-3/TRBV12-4; j_call: TRBJ1-1; cdr3_aa: CASSLAGRSTEAFF; cdr3_nt: TGTGCCAGCAGTTTAGCCGGGCGGAGTACTGAAGCTTTCTTT
d_call: TRBD1; clone_size: many; v_call: TRBV4-3; j_call: TRBJ1-6; cdr3_aa: CASSQEYRGLSPLHF; cdr3_nt: TGCGCCAGCAGCCAAGAGTACAGGGGGCTTTCACCCCTCCACTTT
d_call: TRBD1; clone_size: many; v_call: TRBV18; j_call: TRBJ1-2; cdr3_aa: CASSQTGGYGYTF; cdr3_nt: TGTGCCAGCTCGCAGACAGGGGGCTATGGCTACACCTTC
d_call: -; clone_size: many; v_call: TRBV20-1; j_call: TRBJ2-3; cdr3_aa: CSAPTAGNTDTQYF; cdr3_nt: TGCAGTGCTCCGACGGCCGGAAACACAGATACGCAGTATTTT
d_call: TRBD1; clone_size: few; v_call: TRBV10-3; j_call: TRBJ2-3; cdr3_aa: CATQTGGGSDTQYF; cdr3_nt: TGTGCCACCCAAACAGGGGGCGGGTCAGATACGCAGTATTTT
d_call: TRBD1; clone_size: many; v_call: TRBV7-2; j_call: TRBJ1-3; cdr3_aa: CASSPTGPSSGNTIYF; cdr3_nt: TGTGCCAGCAGCCCGACAGGGCCTTCCTCTGGAAACACCATATATTTT
d_call: -; clone_size: many; v_call: TRBV7-9; j_call: TRBJ2-2; cdr3_aa: CASSTGLVTGELFF; cdr3_nt: TGTGCCAGCAGCACAGGGTTGGTCACCGGGGAGCTGTTTTTT
d_call: TRBD2; clone_size: many; v_call: TRBV5-1; j_call: TRBJ2-7; cdr3_aa: CASSLVSGGPGEQYF; cdr3_nt: TGCGCCAGCAGCTTGGTGTCGGGGGGGCCGGGGGAGCAGTACTTC
d_call: -; clone_size: many; v_call: TRBV29-1; j_call: TRBJ2-1; cdr3_aa: CSVDSWYNEQFF; cdr3_nt: TGCAGCGTTGATAGTTGGTACAATGAGCAGTTCTTC
d_call: TRBD2; clone_size: -; v_call: TRBV6-5; j_call: TRBJ2-1; cdr3_aa: CASSYLGLAEDNEQFF; cdr3_nt: TGTGCCAGCAGTTACCTTGGACTAGCGGAGGACAATGAGCAGTTCTTC
d_call: TRBD1; clone_size: many; v_call: TRBV20-1; j_call: TRBJ2-1; cdr3_aa: CSARVGTGVYNEQFF; cdr3_nt: TGCAGTGCTAGAGTGGGGACAGGGGTATACAATGAGCAGTTCTTC
d_call: TRBD2; clone_size: many; v_call: TRBV7-2; j_call: TRBJ2-2; cdr3_aa: CASSSLPSGSTGELFF; cdr3_nt: TGTGCCAGCAGCTCCCTCCCTAGCGGGTCAACCGGGGAGCTGTTTTTT
d_call: -; clone_size: -; v_call: TRBV5-1; j_call: TRBJ1-3; cdr3_aa: CASSLGVGGAGNTIYF; cdr3_nt: TGCGCCAGCAGCTTGGGTGTCGGGGGCGCTGGAAACACCATATATTTT
d_call: TRBD2; clone_size: medium-sized; v_call: TRBV5-1; j_call: TRBJ2-3; cdr3_aa: CASSGTSGSADTQYF; cdr3_nt: TGCGCCAGCAGCGGGACTAGCGGGAGTGCGGATACGCAGTATTTT
d_call: TRBD1; clone_size: many; v_call: TRBV6-1; j_call: TRBJ1-1; cdr3_aa: CASKNRGANTEAFF; cdr3_nt: TGTGCCAGCAAAAACAGGGGCGCGAACACTGAAGCTTTCTTT
d_call: -; clone_size: many; v_call: TRBV20-1; j_call: TRBJ1-2; cdr3_aa: CRTAGYTF; cdr3_nt: TGCAGGACCGCCGGCTACACCTTC
d_call: TRBD1; clone_size: many; v_call: TRBV2; j_call: TRBJ2-3; cdr3_aa: CAVRDRGKDTQYF; cdr3_nt: TGTGCCGTCCGGGACAGGGGTAAAGATACGCAGTATTTT
d_call: -; clone_size: many; v_call: TRBV4-2; j_call: TRBJ2-7; cdr3_aa: CASSQARGGAYEQYF; cdr3_nt: TGTGCCAGCAGCCAAGCTAGAGGCGGCGCCTACGAGCAGTACTTC
d_call: TRBD1; clone_size: -; v_call: TRBV5-1; j_call: TRBJ1-2; cdr3_aa: CASSFTDRGDPF; cdr3_nt: TGCGCCAGCAGCTTTACTGACAGGGGGGACCCCTTC
d_call: -; clone_size: many; v_call: TRBV7-2; j_call: TRBJ2-1; cdr3_aa: CASSSAGLSDHEQFF; cdr3_nt: TGTGCCAGCAGCTCCGCGGGACTGTCTGACCATGAGCAGTTCTTC
d_call: -; clone_size: many; v_call: TRBV30; j_call: TRBJ1-1; cdr3_aa: CAWTPFGTLNTEAFF; cdr3_nt: TGTGCCTGGACGCCATTCGGGACACTTAACACTGAAGCTTTCTTT
d_call: TRBD1; clone_size: many; v_call: TRBV29-1; j_call: TRBJ2-7; cdr3_aa: CSVETDRGNLYEQYF; cdr3_nt: TGCAGCGTTGAAACCGACAGGGGGAATCTCTACGAGCAGTACTTC
d_call: -; clone_size: many; v_call: TRBV12-3/TRBV12-4; j_call: TRBJ1-1; cdr3_aa: CASTSPGMNTEAFF; cdr3_nt: TGTGCCAGCACCTCCCCGGGGATGAACACTGAAGCTTTCTTT
d_call: -; clone_size: many; v_call: TRBV7-9; j_call: TRBJ2-1; cdr3_aa: CASSLIYDNEQFF; cdr3_nt: TGTGCCAGCAGCTTAATCTACGACAATGAGCAGTTCTTC
d_call: TRBD2; clone_size: many; v_call: TRBV29-1; j_call: TRBJ2-3; cdr3_aa: CSANPGLAGGTSSTDTQYF; cdr3_nt: TGCAGCGCAAACCCGGGACTAGCGGGGGGAACCTCTAGCACAGATACGCAGTATTTT
d_call: -; clone_size: many; v_call: TRBV4-3; j_call: TRBJ1-2; cdr3_aa: CASSQDRQGNGYTF; cdr3_nt: TGCGCCAGCAGCCAAGATCGTCAGGGGAATGGCTACACCTTC
d_call: -; clone_size: many; v_call: TRBV5-1; j_call: TRBJ1-3; cdr3_aa: CASSLTSTSGNTIYF; cdr3_nt: TGCGCCAGCAGCTTGACGAGCACCTCTGGAAACACCATATATTTT